Listed below are T cell receptor beta chains from one sample, sequenced in a study of long-term antiretroviral therapy in people with HIV. Clones were sequenced by immunoSEQ multiplex PCR, and TCRdb holds only the in-frame ones, with some missing. This table has about 25,000 clones, just over 85% appearing once. The specimen comprised unsorted PBMCs, sampled more than 4.3 years after starting antiretroviral therapy. All receptors come from a young man with HIV. Both conserved end residues are part of each CDR3. Fields, in order: V gene, CDR3 length, clone size, CDR3 protein. Only part of the rows carry a size: once, few, many, or a class if the clone is expanded.

v_call: TRBV27; cdr3_length: 15; clone_size: NA; cdr3_aa: CASSLRDFHTYEQYF
v_call: TRBV21-1; cdr3_length: 16; clone_size: NA; cdr3_aa: CASSNLGLAGEDTQYF
v_call: TRBV7-9; cdr3_length: 14; clone_size: NA; cdr3_aa: CASSMDRRYNEQFF
v_call: TRBV4-3; cdr3_length: 14; clone_size: few; cdr3_aa: CASSQERERSPLHF
v_call: TRBV7-9; cdr3_length: 14; clone_size: few; cdr3_aa: CASSLRDGVSPLHF
v_call: TRBV6-1; cdr3_length: 11; clone_size: NA; cdr3_aa: CASSDSRHPYF
v_call: TRBV2; cdr3_length: 15; clone_size: few; cdr3_aa: CASSEATREGDGYTF
v_call: TRBV5-1; cdr3_length: 12; clone_size: NA; cdr3_aa: CASSSTGFEQYF
v_call: TRBV11-3; cdr3_length: 14; clone_size: once; cdr3_aa: CASSLAGPAETQYF
v_call: TRBV6-1; cdr3_length: 16; clone_size: NA; cdr3_aa: CASSEILRANTGELFF
v_call: TRBV5-1; cdr3_length: 16; clone_size: few; cdr3_aa: CASSRSSGALGGELFF
v_call: TRBV4-3; cdr3_length: 14; clone_size: NA; cdr3_aa: CASSRGLLSATQYF
v_call: TRBV7-9; cdr3_length: 13; clone_size: few; cdr3_aa: CASSLVSGQKAFF
v_call: TRBV5-4; cdr3_length: 16; clone_size: NA; cdr3_aa: CASSSGLAGGPNEQYF
v_call: TRBV5-5; cdr3_length: 12; clone_size: few; cdr3_aa: CASSFGEVEQYF
v_call: TRBV7-9; cdr3_length: 12; clone_size: NA; cdr3_aa: CASSQQGHEQFF
v_call: TRBV4-1; cdr3_length: 18; clone_size: NA; cdr3_aa: CASSQTPGSGTVNQPQHF
v_call: TRBV29-1; cdr3_length: 10; clone_size: NA; cdr3_aa: CSVAEDEQYF
v_call: TRBV6-1; cdr3_length: 13; clone_size: NA; cdr3_aa: CASRTQNFYEQYF
v_call: TRBV10-3; cdr3_length: 18; clone_size: NA; cdr3_aa: CAISESSRSVLAKNIQYF
v_call: TRBV7-6; cdr3_length: 13; clone_size: NA; cdr3_aa: CASSLNAGETQYF
v_call: TRBV7-2; cdr3_length: 15; clone_size: NA; cdr3_aa: CASSLPQWSSYEQYF
v_call: TRBV9; cdr3_length: 15; clone_size: NA; cdr3_aa: CASSVVGEGSTEAFF
v_call: TRBV9; cdr3_length: 12; clone_size: NA; cdr3_aa: CASSLNSDTQYF
v_call: TRBV27; cdr3_length: 14; clone_size: NA; cdr3_aa: CASSLTGLRETQYF
v_call: TRBV5-4; cdr3_length: 13; clone_size: NA; cdr3_aa: CASTYRGLGGYTF